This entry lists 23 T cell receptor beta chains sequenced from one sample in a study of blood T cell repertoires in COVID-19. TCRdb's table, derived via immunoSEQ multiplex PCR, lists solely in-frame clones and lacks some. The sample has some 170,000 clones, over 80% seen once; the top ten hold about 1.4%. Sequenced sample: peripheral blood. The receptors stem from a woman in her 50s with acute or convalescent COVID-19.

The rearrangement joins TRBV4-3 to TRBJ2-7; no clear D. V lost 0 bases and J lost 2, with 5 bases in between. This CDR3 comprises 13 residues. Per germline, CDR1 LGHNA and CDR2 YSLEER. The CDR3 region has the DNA TGCGCCAGCAGCCAAGATTATACCTACGAGCAGTACTTC. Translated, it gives CASSQDYTYEQYF.

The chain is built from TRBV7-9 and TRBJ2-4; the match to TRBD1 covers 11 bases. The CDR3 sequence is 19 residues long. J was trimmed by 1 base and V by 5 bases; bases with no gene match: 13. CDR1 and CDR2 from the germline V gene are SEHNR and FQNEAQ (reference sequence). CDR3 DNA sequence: TGTGCCAGCAGCACCGGACAGGGGGCCCTGGGCCTGGCCAAAAACATTCAGTACTTC. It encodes CASSTGQGALGLAKNIQYF.

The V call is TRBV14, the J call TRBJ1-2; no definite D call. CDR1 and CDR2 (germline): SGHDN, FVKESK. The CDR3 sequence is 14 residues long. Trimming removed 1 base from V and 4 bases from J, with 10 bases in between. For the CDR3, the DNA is TGTGCCAGCAGCCAAGCCGCGGGTAGCTATGGCTACACCTTC. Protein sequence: CASSQAAGSYGYTF.

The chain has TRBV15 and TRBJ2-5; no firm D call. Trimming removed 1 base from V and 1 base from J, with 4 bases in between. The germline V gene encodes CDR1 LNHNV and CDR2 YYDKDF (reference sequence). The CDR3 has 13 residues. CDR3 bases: TGTGCCACCAGCAGAGGGGCCCAAGAGACCCAGTACTTC. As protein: CATSRGAQETQYF.

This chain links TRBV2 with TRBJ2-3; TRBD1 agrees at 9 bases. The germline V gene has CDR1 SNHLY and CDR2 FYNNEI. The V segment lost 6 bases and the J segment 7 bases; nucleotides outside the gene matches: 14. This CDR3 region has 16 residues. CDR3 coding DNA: TGTGCCAGCAGGGAAAATCCCGGACAGGGGTTTCATACGCAGTATTTT. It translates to CASRENPGQGFHTQYF. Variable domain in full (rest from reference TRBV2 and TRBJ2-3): EPEVTQTPSHQVTQMGQEVILRCVPISNHLYFYWYRQILGQKVEFLVSFYNNEISEKSEIFDDQFSVERPDGSNFTLKIRSTKLEDSAMYFCASRENPGQGFHTQYFGPGTRLTVL.

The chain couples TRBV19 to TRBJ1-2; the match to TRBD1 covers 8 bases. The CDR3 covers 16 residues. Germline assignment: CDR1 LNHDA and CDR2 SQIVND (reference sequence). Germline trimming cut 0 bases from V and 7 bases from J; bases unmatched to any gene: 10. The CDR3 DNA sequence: TGTGCCAGTAGTATAGAAATTGAGCAGGGGGCTCGTGGCTACACCTTC. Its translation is CASSIEIEQGARGYTF.

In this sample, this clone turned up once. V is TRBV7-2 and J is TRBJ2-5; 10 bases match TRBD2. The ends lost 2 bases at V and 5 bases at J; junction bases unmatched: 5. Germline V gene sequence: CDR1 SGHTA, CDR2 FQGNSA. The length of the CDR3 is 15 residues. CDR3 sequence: CASSLSLAGVETQYF. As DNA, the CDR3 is TGTGCCAGCAGCTTATCCCTAGCGGGAGTTGAGACCCAGTACTTC.

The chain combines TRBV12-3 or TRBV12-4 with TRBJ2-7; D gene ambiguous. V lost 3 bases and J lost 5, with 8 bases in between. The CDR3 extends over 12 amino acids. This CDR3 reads CASSFINNEQYF. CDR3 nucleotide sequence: TGTGCCAGCAGTTTTATCAACAACGAGCAGTACTTC.

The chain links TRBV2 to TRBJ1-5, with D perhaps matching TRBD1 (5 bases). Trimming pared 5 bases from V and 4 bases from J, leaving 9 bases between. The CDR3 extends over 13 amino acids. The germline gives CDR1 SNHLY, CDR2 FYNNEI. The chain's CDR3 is CASSYRSNQPQHF. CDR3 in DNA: TGTGCCAGCAGTTACAGGAGTAATCAGCCCCAGCATTTT. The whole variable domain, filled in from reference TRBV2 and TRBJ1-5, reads EPEVTQTPSHQVTQMGQEVILRCVPISNHLYFYWYRQILGQKVEFLVSFYNNEISEKSEIFDDQFSVERPDGSNFTLKIRSTKLEDSAMYFCASSYRSNQPQHFGDGTRLSIL.

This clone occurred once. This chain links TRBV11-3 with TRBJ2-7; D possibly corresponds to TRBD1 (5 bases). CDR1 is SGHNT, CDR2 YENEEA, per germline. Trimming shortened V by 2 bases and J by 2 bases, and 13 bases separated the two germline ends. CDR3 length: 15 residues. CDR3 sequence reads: CASSLSAGSAYEQYF. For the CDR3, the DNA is TGTGCCAGCAGCTTATCAGCAGGGTCCGCCTACGAGCAGTACTTC.

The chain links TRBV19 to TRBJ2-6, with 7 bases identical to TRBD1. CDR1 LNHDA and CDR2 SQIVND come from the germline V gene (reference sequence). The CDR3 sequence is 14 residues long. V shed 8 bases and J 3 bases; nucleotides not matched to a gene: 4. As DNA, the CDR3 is TGTGCCAGTTCTACAGGGGATGGGGCCAACGTCCTGACTTTC. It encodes CASSTGDGANVLTF.

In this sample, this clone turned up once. CDR3 amino acids: CASSLDPANYGYTF. CDR3 coding DNA: TGTGCCAGCAGCTTAGATCCAGCTAACTATGGCTACACCTTC. V usage is TRBV7-2 and J usage is TRBJ1-2; D not resolved. The CDR3 spans 14 residues. V lost 1 base and J 0 bases, leaving 6 bases between the germline ends. Germline CDR1 SGHTA, CDR2 FQGNSA.

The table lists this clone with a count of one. CDR3 nucleotides: TGCGCCAGCAGCTTAGACAGGGGGCAAGAGGGCTACACCTTC. This encodes CASSLDRGQEGYTF. The genes are TRBV5-1 and TRBJ1-2; 10 bases map to TRBD1. The length of the CDR3 is 14 residues. The germline gives CDR1 SGHRS, CDR2 YFSETQ. V trimming: 2 bases; J trimming: 8 bases; junction bases outside the gene matches: 6.

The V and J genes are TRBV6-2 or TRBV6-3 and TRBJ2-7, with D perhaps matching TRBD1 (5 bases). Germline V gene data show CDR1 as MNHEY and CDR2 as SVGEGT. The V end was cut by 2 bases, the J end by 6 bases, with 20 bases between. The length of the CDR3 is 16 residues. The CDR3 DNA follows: TGTGCCAGCAGTTACCCCCGGGCAGGGCCGTTCTCCGAGCAGTACTTC. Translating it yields CASSYPRAGPFSEQYF.

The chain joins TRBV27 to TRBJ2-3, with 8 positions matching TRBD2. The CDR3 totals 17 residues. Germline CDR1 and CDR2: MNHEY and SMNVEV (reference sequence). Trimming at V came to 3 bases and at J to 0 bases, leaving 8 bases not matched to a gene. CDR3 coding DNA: TGTGCCAGCAGTTTCAACCGGGCGGGGGGAAGCACAGATACGCAGTATTTT. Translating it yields CASSFNRAGGSTDTQYF.

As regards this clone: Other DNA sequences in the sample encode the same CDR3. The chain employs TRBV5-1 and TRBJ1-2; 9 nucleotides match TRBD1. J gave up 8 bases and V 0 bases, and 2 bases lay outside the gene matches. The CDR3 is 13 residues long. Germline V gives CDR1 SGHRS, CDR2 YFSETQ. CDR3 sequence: CASSLGQGEGYTF. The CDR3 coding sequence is TGCGCCAGCAGCTTGGGACAGGGGGAAGGCTACACCTTC.

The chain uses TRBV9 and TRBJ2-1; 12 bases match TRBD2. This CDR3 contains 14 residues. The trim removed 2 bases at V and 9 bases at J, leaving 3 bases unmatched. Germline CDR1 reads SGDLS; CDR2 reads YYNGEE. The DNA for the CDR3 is TGTGCCAGCAGCGTCGGACTAGCGGGAATTGAGCAGTTCTTC. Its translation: CASSVGLAGIEQFF.

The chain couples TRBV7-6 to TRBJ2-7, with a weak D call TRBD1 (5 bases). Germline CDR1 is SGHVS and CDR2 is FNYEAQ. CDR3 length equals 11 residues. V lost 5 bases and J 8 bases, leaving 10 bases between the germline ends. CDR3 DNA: TGTGCCAGCAGCCAGGGATACCAGCAGTACTTC. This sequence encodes CASSQGYQQYF.

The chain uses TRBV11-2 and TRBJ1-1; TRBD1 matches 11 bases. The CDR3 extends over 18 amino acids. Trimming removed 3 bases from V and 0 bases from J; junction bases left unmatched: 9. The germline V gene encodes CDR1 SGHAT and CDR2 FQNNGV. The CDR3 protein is CASSLGTGGSSLNTEAFF. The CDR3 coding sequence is TGTGCCAGCAGCTTGGGGACAGGGGGGTCTTCTTTGAACACTGAAGCTTTCTTT. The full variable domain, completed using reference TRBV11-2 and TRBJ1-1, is EAGVAQSPRYKIIEKRQSVAFWCNPISGHATLYWYQQILGQGPKLLIQFQNNGVVDDSQLPKDRFSAERLKGVDSTLKIQPAKLEDSAVYLCASSLGTGGSSLNTEAFFGQGTRLTVV.

This chain's CDR3 is CASSQWDSGYEQYF. In nucleotides, the CDR3 is TGTGCCAGCAGCCAATGGGACTCAGGCTACGAGCAGTACTTC. This rearrangement joins TRBV3-1 (or the pseudogene TRBV3-2) to TRBJ2-7, with D possibly TRBD2 on 6 matching bases. The CDR3 spans 14 residues. Looked up from germline, CDR1 is LGHDT and CDR2 is YNNKEL (reference sequence). The V and J ends lost 2 bases and 3 bases respectively, with 11 bases between them.

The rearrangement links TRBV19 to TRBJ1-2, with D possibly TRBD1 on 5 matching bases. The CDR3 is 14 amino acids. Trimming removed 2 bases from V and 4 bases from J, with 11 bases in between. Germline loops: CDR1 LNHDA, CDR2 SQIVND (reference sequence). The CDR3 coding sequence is TGTGCCAGTAGTATACAGACAGATGTCTATGGCTACACCTTC. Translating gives CASSIQTDVYGYTF.

DNA of the CDR3: TGTGCCTGGGTCGGGGGTGGCTCCTACAATGAGCAGTTCTTC. Its translation is CAWVGGGSYNEQFF. The chain has TRBV19 and TRBJ2-1, with D perhaps matching TRBD2 (6 bases). Trimming cost V 11 bases and J 0 bases, with 14 bases left between them. Germline assignment: CDR1 LNHDA and CDR2 SQIVND (reference sequence). CDR3 size: 14 residues.

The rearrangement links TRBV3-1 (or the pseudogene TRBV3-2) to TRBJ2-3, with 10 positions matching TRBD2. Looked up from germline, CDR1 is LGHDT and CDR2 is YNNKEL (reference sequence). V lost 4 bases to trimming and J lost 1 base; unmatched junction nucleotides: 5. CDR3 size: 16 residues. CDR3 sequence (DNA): TGTGCCAGCAGCCCAACTAGCGGGACTTGCACAGATACGCAGTATTTT. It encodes CASSPTSGTCTDTQYF.